This T cell receptor (beta chain) was observed in a study of shared clonotypes between healthy human individuals. Study details: Aged 18 to 49, the donors were a couple of women and three men.

The V end lost 0 bases, the J end lost 7 bases, and 10 bases lay between the germline ends. Germline V CDR1 and CDR2: MNHNS, SASEGT. This CDR3 has 13 amino acids. Donors comprised healthy HIV-negative adults lacking recent acute infections or vaccinations. Unsorted PBMC contributed 250 to 350 ng DNA, 25,000 to 35,000 T cell genomes, to each replicate PCR. Using immunoSEQ multiplex PCR, the repertoire was profiled, and TCRdb retains in-frame clones only, with some absent. The sample carries some 450,000 clones, around 77% recorded once. Findings and limits, study-wide: The sampled material consisted only of blood, and tissue repertoires are likely to differ.

This clone was observed a single time. Its antigen is unidentified. The rearrangement links TRBV6-1 to TRBJ2-7, with D unresolved. Sequenced material: PBMCs. The TCR was taken from a woman aged 40 to 55 in good health. Some clones in this sample may be carry-over from other donors' samples. The chain's CDR3 is CASSEALLKEQYF. In DNA form, the CDR3 reads TGTGCCAGCAGTGAAGCGCTTCTAAAGGAGCAGTACTTC.